This TCR beta chain was sequenced in a study of multiple sclerosis patients with progressive multifocal leukoencephalopathy. General study results and limits: The findings' link to JC virus versus immunocompromise remained uncertain. In most PML patients, TRB repertoires appeared less diverse by entropy. Clones expanded at PML were already present before and during natalizumab.

This was a survey-level run. Assay used: immunoSEQ multiplex PCR; TCRdb lists only in-frame clones, some missing. The sample has fewer than 35,000 clones, around 89% seen once. The CDR3 has 16 residues. Germline V gene data show CDR1 as LGHNA and CDR2 as YSLEER. The trim removed 4 bases at V and 6 bases at J, leaving 11 bases unmatched. On this clone: Its antigen remains unidentified.

Regarding time point: before natalizumab initiation. The chain has TRBV4-3 and TRBJ2-1, with 8 bases matching TRBD2. The specimen sequenced was PBMCs. The clonotype was recovered from a human donor with multiple sclerosis. Here the CDR3 reads CASSRSYSGMGNEQFF. The CDR3 nucleotides read TGCGCCAGCAGCCGGTCATATAGCGGGATGGGCAATGAGCAGTTCTTC.